The text below deals with one T cell receptor beta chain. Its antigen remains unidentified. Profiled with immunoSEQ multiplex PCR; TCRdb holds only in-frame clones, not every one. The table lists under 20,000 clones, 70% to 85% of them singletons. The data stem from a study of PD-1 blockade in classical Hodgkin lymphoma. Whole-study findings and limits: TCR diversity rose significantly by C4D1 in CD4+ but not CD8+ cells. Among the patients, those starting nivolumab under 1 year after ASCT were excluded. With respect to the repertoire differences, their causes, possibly disease activity or prior therapy, remain undefined. The study found complete responders had baseline diversity similar to newly diagnosed patients.

Germline V gene sequence: CDR1 LGHNA, CDR2 YSLEER. The CDR3 is 15 amino acids. No patient escaped relapse after autologous stem cell transplantation, and brentuximab vedotin exposure varied. The sequenced sample was peripheral blood mononuclear cells (PBMCs), obtained at baseline. The chain is built from TRBV4-3 and TRBJ2-5; D gene ambiguous. TRBJ2-7 explains the end of the DNA better; the J call may be wrong. The clonotype was recovered from a human donor with classical Hodgkin lymphoma. Here the CDR3 reads CASSPHRGDRYEQYF. CDR3 in DNA: TGCGCCAGCAGCCCGCATCGAGGCGACCGGTACGAGCAGTACTTC.